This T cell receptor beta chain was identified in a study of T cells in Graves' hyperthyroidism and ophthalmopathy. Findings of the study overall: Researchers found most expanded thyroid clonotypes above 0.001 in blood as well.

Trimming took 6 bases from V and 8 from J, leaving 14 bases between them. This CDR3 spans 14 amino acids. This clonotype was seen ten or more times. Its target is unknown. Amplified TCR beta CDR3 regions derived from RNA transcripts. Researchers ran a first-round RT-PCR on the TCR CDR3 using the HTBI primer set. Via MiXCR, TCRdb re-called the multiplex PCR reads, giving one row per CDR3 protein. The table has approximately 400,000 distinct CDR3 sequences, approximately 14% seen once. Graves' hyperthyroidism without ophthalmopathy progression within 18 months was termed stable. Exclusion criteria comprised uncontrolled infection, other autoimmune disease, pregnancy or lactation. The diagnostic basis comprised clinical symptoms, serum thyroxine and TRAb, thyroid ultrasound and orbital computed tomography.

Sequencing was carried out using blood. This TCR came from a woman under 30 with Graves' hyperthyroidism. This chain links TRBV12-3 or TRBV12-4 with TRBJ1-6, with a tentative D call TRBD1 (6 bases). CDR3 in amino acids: CASRPTGRDSPLHF. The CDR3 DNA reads TGTGCCAGCAGACCTACAGGGCGGGATTCACCCCTCCACTTT.